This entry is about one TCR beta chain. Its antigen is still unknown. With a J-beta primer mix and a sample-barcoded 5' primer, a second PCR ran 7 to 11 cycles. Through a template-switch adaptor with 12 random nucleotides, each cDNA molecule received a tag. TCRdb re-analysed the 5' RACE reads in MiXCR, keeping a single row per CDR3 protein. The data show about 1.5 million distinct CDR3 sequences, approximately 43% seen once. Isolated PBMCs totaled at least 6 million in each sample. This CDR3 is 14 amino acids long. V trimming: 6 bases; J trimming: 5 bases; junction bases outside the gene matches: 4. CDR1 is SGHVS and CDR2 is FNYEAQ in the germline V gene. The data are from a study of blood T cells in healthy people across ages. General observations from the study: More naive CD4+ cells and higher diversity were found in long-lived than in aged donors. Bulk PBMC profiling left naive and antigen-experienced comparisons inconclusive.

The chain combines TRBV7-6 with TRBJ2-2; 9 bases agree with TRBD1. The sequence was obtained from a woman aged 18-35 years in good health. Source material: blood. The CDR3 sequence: CASRRTGVTGELFF. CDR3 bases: TGTGCCAGCAGACGGACAGGGGTTACCGGGGAGCTGTTTTTT.